This T cell receptor beta chain is from a study of OX40 agonist ivuxolimab in advanced cancers. Findings of the study overall: Blood T cells, both CD4+ and CD8+, expanded clonally by week 6 at 0.1 to 3.0 mg/kg. Expanded peripheral T-cell antigen specificity went undetermined.

Using immunoSEQ multiplex PCR, the repertoire was profiled, and TCRdb retains in-frame clones only, with some absent. The sample includes 55,000 to 80,000 clones, around 82% seen only once; the top ten take about 1%. About this clone itself: The antigen is unknown.

The CDR3 covers 13 residues. With 4 bases removed from V and 1 base from J, the gap between germline ends came to 7 bases. Germline values: CDR1 SGHTA, CDR2 FQGNSA. The sequences come from CD4+ or CD8+ T cells sorted from blood, collected in a trial of the OX40 agonist ivuxolimab. The sequence derives from an adult with an advanced solid tumor such as melanoma, head and neck, liver or kidney cancer. The V and J genes are TRBV7-2 and TRBJ2-5; no reliable D call. The chain's CDR3 is CASSWSFQETQYF. The CDR3 DNA reads TGTGCCAGCAGCTGGTCCTTCCAAGAGACCCAGTACTTC.